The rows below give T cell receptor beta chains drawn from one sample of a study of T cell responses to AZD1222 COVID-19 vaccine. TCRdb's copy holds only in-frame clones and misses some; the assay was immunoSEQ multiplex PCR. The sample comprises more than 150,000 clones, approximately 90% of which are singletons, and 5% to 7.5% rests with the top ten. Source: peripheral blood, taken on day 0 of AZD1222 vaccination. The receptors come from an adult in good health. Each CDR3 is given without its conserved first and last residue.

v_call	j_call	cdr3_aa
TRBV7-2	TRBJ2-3	ASSPGGADTQY
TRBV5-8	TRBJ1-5	ASSLGTGRNQPQH
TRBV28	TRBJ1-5	ASIQTGSNQPQH
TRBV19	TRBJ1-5	ASGVQGREGQPQH
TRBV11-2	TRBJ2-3	ASSVTPAGSLTDTQY
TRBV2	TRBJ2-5	ASSQYGQGQETQY
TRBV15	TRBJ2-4	ATSRDGSQAKNIQY
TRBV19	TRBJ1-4	ASSSQGWNEKLF
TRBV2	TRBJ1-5	ASMSQGDQPQH
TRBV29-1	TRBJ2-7	SVASSGTGGLLSYEQY
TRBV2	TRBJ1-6	ASSPTGRHNSPLH
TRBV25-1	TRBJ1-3	ASSESVGLGNTIY
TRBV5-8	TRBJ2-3	ASSLGGQKTDTQY